Below are 8 T cell receptor beta chains sequenced from a single sample in a study of blood T cells in healthy people across ages. Alongside a J-beta primer mix, a sample-barcoded 5' primer served in a second PCR lasting roughly 7 to 11 cycles. TCRdb itself ran the 5' RACE reads through MiXCR, one entry per CDR3 protein. Among about 1,400,000 distinct CDR3 sequences listed, almost 60% were seen once. Specimen: blood. These receptors came from a man aged 18 to 30 in good health.

The chain employs TRBV12-3 or TRBV12-4 and TRBJ1-2; unclear D gene. Between the trimmed V and J ends, which lost 10 bases and 3 bases, there was a span of 21 bases. The CDR3 is 15 residues long. Written as DNA, the CDR3 is TGTGCCATCAGGCGTTTTTTGGTTTTAGACTATGGCTACACCTTC. Translating it yields CAIRRFLVLDYGYTF.

The CDR3 DNA sequence: TGCAGTGCCGGCGAGAGCACAGATACGCAGTATTTT. This gives the protein CSAGESTDTQYF. This sequence joins TRBV20-1 and TRBJ2-3; D not certain. The germline CDR1 and CDR2 sequences are DFQATT and SNEGSKA (reference sequence). Trimming took off 6 bases at V and 0 bases at J, with 7 bases between the two ends. The CDR3 covers 12 residues.

The chain is built from TRBV9 and TRBJ2-5, with D perhaps matching TRBD1 (5 bases). Germline loops: CDR1 SGDLS, CDR2 YYNGEE. This CDR3 contains 15 residues. The V end lost 8 bases, the J end lost 2 bases, and 19 bases lay between the germline ends. As DNA, the CDR3 is TGTGCCAGATTACAACACCGGACACTTCAAGAGACCCAGTACTTC. It codes for CARLQHRTLQETQYF.

This chain links TRBV9 with TRBJ2-3, with D possibly being TRBD1 (6 bases). The CDR3 sequence is 15 residues long. Germline V gives CDR1 SGDLS, CDR2 YYNGEE. Trimming stripped 3 bases from V and 2 bases from J, with 13 bases between. The CDR3 here is CASSGRQDDTDTQYF. CDR3 sequence (DNA): TGTGCCAGCAGCGGTCGACAGGATGACACAGATACGCAGTATTTT.

This chain joins TRBV6-1 and TRBJ2-6; D remains unclear. Per germline, CDR1 MNHNS and CDR2 SASEGT. V dropped 11 bases and J dropped 11 bases, with 22 bases sitting between them. The CDR3 spans 14 residues. The CDR3 nucleotides are TGTGCCCCTAATGGTAACACCCATCCCCACGTCCTGACTTTC. Translation gives CAPNGNTHPHVLTF.

A few counts support this clonotype. The chain employs TRBV4-2 and TRBJ2-6; D perhaps matches TRBD1 (5 bases). The V and J ends lost 1 base and 0 bases respectively, with 10 bases between them. Germline V gives CDR1 LGHNA, CDR2 YNFKEQ. The CDR3 loop spans 17 amino acids. In DNA form, the CDR3 reads TGTGCCAGCAGCCAAGGATACAGGAGCTCTGGGGCCAACGTCCTGACTTTC. Amino acid sequence: CASSQGYRSSGANVLTF.

The chain uses TRBV7-9 and TRBJ1-1; D remains ambiguous. Germline V gene sequence: CDR1 SEHNR, CDR2 FQNEAQ (reference sequence). The CDR3 loop spans 12 amino acids. Trimming removed 3 bases at V and 8 bases at J, with 10 bases between. CDR3 sequence (DNA): TGTGCCAGCAGCTTGGCTCTAAACGAAGCTTTCTTT. Amino acids: CASSLALNEAFF.

The rearrangement joins TRBV5-1 to TRBJ2-1; 13 bases line up with TRBD2. This CDR3 has 16 amino acids. CDR1 and CDR2 from the germline V gene are SGHRS and YFSETQ. V lost 1 base to trimming and J lost 10 bases; unmatched junction nucleotides: 8. DNA for the CDR3: TGCGCCAGCAGCTTGTTGGGGACTAGCGGGAAATCGGAGCAGTTCTTC. Translating it yields CASSLLGTSGKSEQFF.